The present T cell receptor (beta chain) was sequenced within a study of long-term antiretroviral therapy in people with HIV (dated by TCRdb to between 2021 and 2024). As for the study more broadly: Collection of the earliest samples took place about a decade ahead of the 2015 WHO recommendation for immediate ART, at a time when ART was typically delayed until CD4 counts fell. This retrospective serial study examined whether starting ART and sustained HIV suppression were associated with changes in the composition and diversity of the TRB repertoire in peripheral blood. A total of roughly 200 cryopreserved PBMC samples were contributed to the cohort by 30 adults with confirmed HIV infection, with samples collected serially over a mean of around 6 years (range 1-12). Of the roughly 32 participants with HIV, approximately ten were female. Test extractions of a monoclonal T-cell line alongside approximately 34 polyclonal samples showed no cross-contamination during QIAcube processing. Broader findings and caveats from the paper: Unsorted PBMC were profiled instead of sorted CD4+ and CD8+ T cells because pre-ART samples had limited cell numbers. Starting ART was linked to a significant rise in TRB diversity, yet even with long-term ART the diversity remained significantly lower than in transplant donor controls. At every time point, the repertoire was dominated by expanded TRB clones first identified before ART initiation, although this dominance fluctuated and, in many PLHIV, declined after ART. Samples dated from the mid-2000s to the late 2010s, and the ART regimens used may be less effective than current ones. No data were available on ART adherence, viral resistance or therapy changes, limiting inferences about post-ART repertoire changes. Limited PBMC availability meant only the TCR beta chain was sequenced, without alpha chain pairing. HIV repertoires had narrower CDR3 length ranges than controls, and the network structure suggested an antigen-experienced repertoire that shifted only slightly toward naive after ART.

The immunoSEQ hsTCRB v3.0 assay was used at survey level resolution to sequence the TRB variable region. TRB sequencing targeted a depth of 40,000-50,000 T-cell genomes per sample. Pooled TRB libraries were sequenced on an Illumina MiSeq with a v3 150-cycle kit. As for how the authors treated the data: Repertoire analysis ran in R within a reproducible Nextflow workflow covering QC, data transformation and analysis. Custom analyses were implemented in LymphoSeq2, an R package for AIRR-Seq data exploration. A handful of samples that produced fewer than 5000 total TRB sequences were removed, so about 200 HIV repertoires were analyzed. Among the roughly 190 retained HIV repertoires, 55 to 65 were collected before ART initiation and roughly 130 after ART initiation. Repertoires were downsampled to 5000 TRB nucleotide sequences, and summary statistics were averaged over 100 downsampling iterations. The analysis kept only TRB sequences whose CDR3 regions were at least seven amino acids long. A Shannon entropy-derived clonality score and the Gini coefficient were used to measure diversity. Repertoire networks linked the top 5000 CDR3 amino acid sequences whenever two sequences differed by an edit distance of one. GLIPH2 predicted antigen specificity groups and MHC restriction for TRB CDR3 amino acid sequences. To flag known associations with CMV, EBV, HIV or tissue antigens, CDR3 amino acid sequences were compared against VDJdb and McPAS-TCR. Pre-ART, post-ART and control groups were compared with Wilcoxon signed-rank tests and Holm-Bonferroni correction. TCRdb carries this immuneACCESS record with in-frame sequences only. Its versions omit some clonotypes, under half of them owing to an unresolved V gene in the studies checked, with the rest unexplained. V and J calls and clone size are copied from that table; D and trimming were computed from the DNA. The sample includes more than 25,000 clones, with 90% to 95% observed a single time. The ten largest clonotypes hold around 4.2% of the sample.

With respect to this clone: Which antigen it targets is not known. Within one base of it there is no much larger clone, and no base qualities were kept.

To be included, a participant needed at least one PBMC sample from before ART initiation plus at least two post-ART samples. All participants with HIV were treated in the United States of America. Before DNA extraction, cryopreserved samples containing about 0.9-11 million PBMC were thawed and washed. At the time of the earliest PBMC sample, participants with HIV were aged between about 20 and 54 years. PBMC samples were contributed by each participant from 1-4 timepoints before ART initiation and 2-8 timepoints after ART initiation, with a median of 7 samples. Serial HIV viral load, CD4+ T-cell count, ART history and demographic data were obtained for every participant. Genomic DNA was extracted from unsorted PBMC with a Qiagen kit on a QIAcube, with processing performed in batches of 12 samples. Sequenced material: unsorted PBMCs, taken 3.1 years after starting antiretroviral therapy. The origin of this receptor is a man younger than 35 with HIV.

The CDR3 amino acid sequence is: CASSLELGELFF. In nucleotide form, the sequence is TGTGCCAGCAGCCTAGAGCTCGGGGAGCTGTTTTTT. This chain is built from TRBV7-9 and TRBJ2-2, with the D segment identity uncertain. Cut back by 5 bases and 7 bases, the V and J ends lie 8 bases apart. Spanning cysteine to phenylalanine, the CDR3 consists of 12 amino acids. Of the read, only the CDR3 DNA is kept; its 36 bases are in frame from base 1. In the germline V gene (reference sequence), CDR1 corresponds to SEHNR and CDR2 to FQNEAQ.